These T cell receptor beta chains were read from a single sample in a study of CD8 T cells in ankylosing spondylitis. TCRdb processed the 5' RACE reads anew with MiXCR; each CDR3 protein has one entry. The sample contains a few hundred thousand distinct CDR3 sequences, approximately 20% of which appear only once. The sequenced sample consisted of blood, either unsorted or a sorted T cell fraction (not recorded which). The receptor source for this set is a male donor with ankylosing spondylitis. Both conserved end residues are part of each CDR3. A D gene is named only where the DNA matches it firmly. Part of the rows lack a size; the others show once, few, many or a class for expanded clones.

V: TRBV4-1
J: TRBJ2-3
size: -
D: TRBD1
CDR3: CASSQATGAPSGTDTQYF
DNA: TGCGCCAGCAGCCAAGCAACAGGGGCCCCCTCTGGCACAGATACGCAGTATTTT

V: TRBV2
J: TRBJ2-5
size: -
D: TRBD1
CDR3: CASSYYARGETQYF
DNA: TGTGCCAGCAGCTATTACGCCAGGGGGGAGACCCAGTACTTC

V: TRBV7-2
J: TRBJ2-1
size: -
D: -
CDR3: CASRSRVRVNEQFF
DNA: TGTGCCAGCAGGAGTAGAGTGAGAGTGAATGAGCAGTTCTTC

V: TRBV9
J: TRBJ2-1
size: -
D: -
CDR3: CASSGGAAKGHEQFF
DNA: TGTGCCAGCAGCGGGGGCGCTGCTAAGGGCCATGAGCAGTTCTTC

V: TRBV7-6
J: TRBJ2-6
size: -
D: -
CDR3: CASSLVSVSGANVLTF
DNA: TGTGCCAGCAGCTTAGTGTCTGTTTCTGGGGCCAACGTCCTGACTTTC

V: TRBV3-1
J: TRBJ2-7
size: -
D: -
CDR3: CASSQGQGLLWEQYF
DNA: TGTGCCAGCAGCCAAGGGCAGGGCTTGTTATGGGAGCAGTACTTC

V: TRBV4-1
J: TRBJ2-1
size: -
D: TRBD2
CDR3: CASSQDWASGTYNEQFF
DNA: TGCGCCAGCAGCCAAGATTGGGCTAGCGGAACATACAATGAGCAGTTCTTC

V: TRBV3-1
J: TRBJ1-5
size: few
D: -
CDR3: CASSQDPGTQPQHF
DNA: TGTGCCAGCAGCCAAGATCCCGGTACTCAGCCCCAGCATTTT

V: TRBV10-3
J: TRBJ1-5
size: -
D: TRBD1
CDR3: CAISGQGISQPQHF
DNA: TGTGCCATCAGTGGACAGGGGATAAGTCAGCCCCAGCATTTT

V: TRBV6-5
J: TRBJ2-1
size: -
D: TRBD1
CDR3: CASSYSSPRQGKGNEQFF
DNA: TGTGCCAGCAGTTACTCGTCGCCGAGACAGGGAAAGGGAAATGAGCAGTTCTTC

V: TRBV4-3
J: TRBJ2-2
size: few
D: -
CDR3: CASSQDPGWAGELFF
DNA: TGCGCCAGCAGCCAAGATCCAGGGTGGGCCGGGGAGCTGTTTTTT

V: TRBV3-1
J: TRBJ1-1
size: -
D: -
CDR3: CASSQDSQGSEAFF
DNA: TGTGCCAGCAGCCAAGATTCCCAGGGCAGCGAAGCTTTCTTT

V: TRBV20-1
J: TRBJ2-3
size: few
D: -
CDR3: CSARWVSGTDTQYF
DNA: TGCAGTGCCCGATGGGTTAGCGGAACAGATACGCAGTATTTT

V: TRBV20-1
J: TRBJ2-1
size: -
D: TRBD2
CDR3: CSARRGLAGVSYNEQFF
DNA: TGCAGTGCTAGAAGGGGACTAGCGGGAGTGTCCTACAATGAGCAGTTCTTC

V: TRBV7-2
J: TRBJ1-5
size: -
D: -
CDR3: CASSPGGSSYQPQHF
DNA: TGTGCCAGCAGCCCAGGAGGTAGTTCCTATCAGCCCCAGCATTTT

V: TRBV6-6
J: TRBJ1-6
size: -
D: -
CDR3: CARSRGNNSPLHF
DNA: TGTGCCAGAAGCCGGGGTAATAATTCACCCCTCCACTTT

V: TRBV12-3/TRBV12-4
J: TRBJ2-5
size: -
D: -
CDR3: CASSPTEIQETQYF
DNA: TGTGCCAGCAGCCCCACAGAGATCCAAGAGACCCAGTACTTC

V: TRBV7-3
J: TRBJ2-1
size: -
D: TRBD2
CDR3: CASSSPNLKSGSAYNEQFF
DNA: TGTGCCAGCAGCTCCCCCAACCTCAAGAGCGGGAGCGCCTACAATGAGCAGTTCTTC

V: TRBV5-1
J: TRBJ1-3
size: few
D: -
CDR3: CASSLDGTGNTIYF
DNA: TGCGCCAGCAGCTTGGACGGGACCGGAAACACCATATATTTT